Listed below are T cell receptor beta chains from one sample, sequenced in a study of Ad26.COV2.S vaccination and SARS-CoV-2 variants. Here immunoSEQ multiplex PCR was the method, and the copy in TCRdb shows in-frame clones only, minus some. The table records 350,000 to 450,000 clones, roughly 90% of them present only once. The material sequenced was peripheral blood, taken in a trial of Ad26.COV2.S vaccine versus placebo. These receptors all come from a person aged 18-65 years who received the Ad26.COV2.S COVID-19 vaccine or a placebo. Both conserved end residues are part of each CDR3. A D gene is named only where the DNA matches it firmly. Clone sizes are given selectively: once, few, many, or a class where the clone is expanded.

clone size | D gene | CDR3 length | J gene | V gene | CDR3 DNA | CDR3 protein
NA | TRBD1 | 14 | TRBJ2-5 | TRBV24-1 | TGTGCCACCAGTGATGGGGGACAGGGAGAGACCCAGTACTTC | CATSDGGQGETQYF
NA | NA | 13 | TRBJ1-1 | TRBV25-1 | TGTGCCAGCACCCAACGAGGGGGGTTTGAAGCTTTCTTT | CASTQRGGFEAFF
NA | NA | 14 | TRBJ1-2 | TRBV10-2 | TGCGCCAGCAGTGAGTCGCCCAGGGAGTATGGCTACACCTTC | CASSESPREYGYTF
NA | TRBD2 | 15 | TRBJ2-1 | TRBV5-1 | TGCGCCAGCAGCCGTCTAGCGGGAACCTACAATGAGCAGTTCTTC | CASSRLAGTYNEQFF
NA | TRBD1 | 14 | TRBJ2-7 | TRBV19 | TGTGCCAGTAGTATGGACAGGATTGGCGGCGAGCAGTACTTC | CASSMDRIGGEQYF
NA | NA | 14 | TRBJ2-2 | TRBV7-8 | TGTGCCAGCAGCGCCCGGACGAACACCGGGGAGCTGTTTTTT | CASSARTNTGELFF
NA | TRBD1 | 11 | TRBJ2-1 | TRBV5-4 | TGTGCCGGGGGACAGTACAATGAGCAGTTCTTC | CAGGQYNEQFF
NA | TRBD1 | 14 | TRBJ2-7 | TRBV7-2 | TGTGCCAGCAGCTTTGGGACAGGGGGTTACGAGCAGTACTTC | CASSFGTGGYEQYF
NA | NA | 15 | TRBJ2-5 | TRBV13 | TGTGCCAGCAGCCCCCAAAAGAGAGTTTTAGAGACCCAGTACTTC | CASSPQKRVLETQYF
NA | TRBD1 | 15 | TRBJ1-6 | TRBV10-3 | TGTGCCATCAGTCCTAGTAGGGACAGCAATTCACCCCTCCACTTT | CAISPSRDSNSPLHF
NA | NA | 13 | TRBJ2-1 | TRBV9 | TGTGCCAGCAGCGTGATGGGGTACAATGAGCAGTTCTTC | CASSVMGYNEQFF
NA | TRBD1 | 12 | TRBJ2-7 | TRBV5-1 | TGCGCCAGCAGCTGGACAGGGGACGAGCAGTACTTC | CASSWTGDEQYF
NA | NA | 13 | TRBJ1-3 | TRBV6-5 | TGTGCCAGCAGTTACACCGGGGGAAACACCATATATTTT | CASSYTGGNTIYF
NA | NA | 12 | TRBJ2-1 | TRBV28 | TGTGCCAGCAATCTACAGGGTTATGAGCAGTTCTTC | CASNLQGYEQFF
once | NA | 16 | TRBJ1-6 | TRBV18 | TGTGCCAGCTCACCAAACTCGGGCAGCTATAATTCACCCCTCCACTTT | CASSPNSGSYNSPLHF
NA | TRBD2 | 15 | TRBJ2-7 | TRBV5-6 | TGTGCCAGCAGCTTGTGGGCTAGCGGTCCCTACGAGCAGTACTTC | CASSLWASGPYEQYF
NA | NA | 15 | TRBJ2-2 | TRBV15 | TGTGCCACCAGCAGAGCGCGGGAGAACACCGGGGAGCTGTTTTTT | CATSRARENTGELFF
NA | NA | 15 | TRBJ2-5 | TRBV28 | TGTGCCAGCAGTTTACCGGGACAACTCCAAGAGACCCAGTACTTC | CASSLPGQLQETQYF